This T cell receptor (beta chain) was captured in a study of identical twins. Broader study findings: Out-of-frame beta sequences exhibited a weaker degree of excess twin sharing. Abundant beta clonotypes from cord blood bore fewer insertions; memory repertoires lacked this pattern. Part of the zero-insertion signal could reflect confounding by invariant MAIT and iNKT cells.

With regard to this clonotype: Its antigen is currently unknown.

From the 5' RACE reads, TCRdb called clonotypes with MiXCR, one entry per CDR3 protein. Counted here are over 550,000 distinct CDR3 sequences, about 7% occurring once; the ten biggest clones make up 1.6%. The same sample was also used in a study of yellow fever vaccine responses in identical twins. That work contributes: Reportedly, twins' vaccine T cell responses looked partly convergent and partly personalized.

This sequence originates from a woman aged 18 to 35 in good health. Sequencing used PBMCs.

The CDR3 DNA sequence: TGTGCCAGCACCTCTTCTGTGGCAGGGGGCAATCAGCCCCAGCATTTT. Its protein is CASTSSVAGGNQPQHF. This chain uses TRBV2 with TRBJ1-5; weak D call: TRBD1 (6 bases). Trimming shortened V by 7 bases and J by 2 bases, and 18 bases separated the two germline ends. The length of the CDR3 is 16 residues. Germline CDR1 is SNHLY and CDR2 is FYNNEI. The variable domain in full, completed from reference TRBV2 and TRBJ1-5, reads EPEVTQTPSHQVTQMGQEVILRCVPISNHLYFYWYRQILGQKVEFLVSFYNNEISEKSEIFDDQFSVERPDGSNFTLKIRSTKLEDSAMYFCASTSSVAGGNQPQHFGDGTRLSIL.